Presented here are 11 T cell receptor beta chains from one specimen sequenced in a study of Graves' ophthalmopathy and Graves' hyperthyroidism. Amplifying from RNA transcripts, the study obtained TCR beta CDR3 regions. HTBI-primed RT-PCR formed the first round, and a multiplex PCR formed the second. Each CDR3 protein gets one entry after TCRdb re-called the multiplex PCR reads with MiXCR. Of approximately 1.2 million distinct CDR3 sequences listed, 36% are singletons. The material sequenced was peripheral blood or thyroid tissue (not recorded which). Receptors originate from an adult man with Graves' hyperthyroidism.

This chain connects TRBV7-9 to TRBJ2-5; 12 positions agree with TRBD1. CDR1 is SEHNR and CDR2 is FQNEAQ in the germline V gene (reference sequence). This CDR3 is built from 16 residues. Trimming removed 4 bases from V and 9 bases from J; junction bases left unmatched: 12. CDR3 DNA: TGTGCCAGCAGCTGGGGGGGGACAGGGGGCATGGAGGCCCAGTACTTC. Protein: CASSWGGTGGMEAQYF. Variable domain in full (rest from reference TRBV7-9 and TRBJ2-5): DTGVSQNPRHKITKRGQNVTFRCDPISEHNRLYWYRQTLGQGPEFLTYFQNEAQLEKSRLLSDRFSAERPKGSFSTLEIQRTEQGDSAMYLCASSWGGTGGMEAQYFGPGTRLLVL.

The rearrangement links TRBV2 to TRBJ2-6, with 7 positions matching TRBD1. The V gene end was trimmed by 5 bases and the J gene end by 4 bases; junction bases not matched to a gene: 11. This CDR3 is built from 17 residues. Germline V gives CDR1 SNHLY, CDR2 FYNNEI. The CDR3 nucleotides read TGTGCCAGCAGTAAGACAGGGCCAGACACCGGGGCCAACGTCCTGACTTTC. Protein: CASSKTGPDTGANVLTF.

This clonotype was detected many times. This chain uses TRBV12-3 or TRBV12-4 with TRBJ1-4; D might be TRBD1 (5 bases). With 7 bases removed from V and 7 bases from J, the gap between germline ends came to 16 bases. This CDR3 has 14 residues. CDR3 in DNA: TGTGCCAGCATTAAGGGGCAATACGGTGAAAAACTGTTTTTT. Translating gives CASIKGQYGEKLFF.

About this clonotype itself: The CDR3 does not end in the conserved phenylalanine or tryptophan, so this is likely a read error. The gene calls are TRBV25-1 and TRBJ1-5; tentatively, D is TRBD1 (6 bases). The CDR3 length is 14 residues. The V gene lost 6 bases and the J gene lost 0 bases, with 9 bases spanning the gap. The germline gives CDR1 MGHDK, CDR2 SYGVNS. In nucleotides, the CDR3 is TGTGCCAGCAGAGGGGGGGGTAGCAATCAGCCCCAGCATTCT. Translated, it gives CASRGGGSNQPQHS.

The chain recombines TRBV29-1 with TRBJ1-1; D might be TRBD1 (5 bases). The CDR3 extends over 11 amino acids. V was pared by 8 bases and J by 3 bases, with 10 bases between. CDR1 SQVTM and CDR2 ANQGSEA come from the germline V gene. This CDR3 reads CSSGGDTEAFF. The CDR3 DNA sequence: TGCAGCTCCGGAGGGGACACTGAAGCTTTCTTT.

This clonotype has at least ten counts. The J gene is TRBJ2-7, the V gene TRBV5-1, with 8 bases that match TRBD2. V lost 3 bases and J lost 2; bases outside the gene matches: 4. This CDR3 is built from 14 residues. Germline assignment: CDR1 SGHRS and CDR2 YFSETQ. CDR3 nucleotides: TGCGCCAGCAGCTATACTAGCGGAACCTACGAGCAGTACTTC. Encoded protein: CASSYTSGTYEQYF. Full variable domain (missing parts from reference TRBV5-1 and TRBJ2-7): KAGVTQTPRYLIKTRGQQVTLSCSPISGHRSVSWYQQTPGQGLQFLFEYFSETQRNKGNFPGRFSGRQFSNSRSEMNVSTLELGDSALYLCASSYTSGTYEQYFGPGTRLTVT.

In this sample, this clonotype turned up many times. This chain uses TRBV7-9 with TRBJ2-5, with unresolved D. The V end was cut by 5 bases, the J end by 1 base, with 11 bases between. From germline, CDR1 is SEHNR and CDR2 FQNEAQ (reference sequence). The CDR3 runs to 14 residues. CDR3 coding DNA: TGTGCCAGCAGCCCCGGGTCCCCCCAAGAGACCCAGTACTTC. Protein: CASSPGSPQETQYF.

The V and J genes are TRBV6-6 and TRBJ2-7; the D gene is possibly TRBD2 (5 bases). This CDR3 contains 11 residues. CDR1 and CDR2 (germline): MNHNY, SVGAGI (reference sequence). As DNA, the CDR3 is TGTGCCAGCAGTTGTAAGGCGGGCTTCCGCGTG. It specifies CASSCKAGFRV.

This clonotype was observed at least ten times. V gene TRBV12-3 or TRBV12-4 combines with J gene TRBJ2-7; D uncertain. V was clipped by 6 bases and J by 0 bases, with 3 bases between them. The CDR3 is made up of 11 amino acids. Here the CDR3 reads CASSSSYEQYF. The CDR3 DNA is TGTGCCAGCAGCTCCTCCTACGAGCAGTACTTC.

V is TRBV29-1 and J is TRBJ1-2; 9 bases fit TRBD1. V trimming: 8 bases; J trimming: 11 bases; junction bases outside the gene matches: 3. The germline V gene encodes CDR1 SQVTM and CDR2 ANQGSEA. The CDR3 consists of 9 residues. In DNA, the CDR3 is TGCAGCCCGGGGACAGGGTACACCTTC. Residues: CSPGTGYTF.

This clonotype was observed once. V is TRBV10-1 and J is TRBJ2-7; no firm D call. CDR3 length equals 15 residues. The V gene lost 3 bases and the J gene lost 5 bases, with 17 bases spanning the gap. The germline CDR1 and CDR2 sequences are WNHNN and SYGVQD (reference sequence). The DNA of the CDR3 is TGCGCCAGCAGTGATTTGGGGATCTCCAGGAACGAGCAGTACTTC. It yields the protein CASSDLGISRNEQYF.